This is a list of T cell receptor beta chains from one sample in a study of Ad26.COV2.S vaccination and SARS-CoV-2 variants. TCRdb's copy holds only in-frame clones and misses some; the assay was immunoSEQ multiplex PCR. Of about 680,000 clones listed, around 90% are singletons. The sample was peripheral blood, taken in a trial of Ad26.COV2.S vaccine versus placebo. These TCRs come from a person between 18 and 65 years old who received the Ad26.COV2.S COVID-19 vaccine or a placebo. Both conserved end residues are part of each CDR3. D genes are given only for firm matches. Size tells how often a clone was seen (once, few, many) or the class of an expanded clone, and some rows leave it out.

clone_size: .
d_call: .
j_call: TRBJ1-2
v_call: TRBV4-1
cdr3_aa: CASSQYQVRVGYTF
cdr3_nt: TGCGCCAGCAGCCAGTATCAGGTTCGAGTCGGCTACACCTTC

clone_size: .
d_call: TRBD1
j_call: TRBJ1-2
v_call: TRBV7-2
cdr3_aa: CASSLGGTGNYGYTF
cdr3_nt: TGTGCCAGCAGCTTAGGAGGGACAGGGAACTATGGCTACACCTTC

clone_size: once
d_call: .
j_call: TRBJ1-1
v_call: TRBV27
cdr3_aa: CASSFSGRSTEAFF
cdr3_nt: TGTGCCAGCAGTTTTTCAGGGAGGTCCACTGAAGCTTTCTTT

clone_size: .
d_call: TRBD1
j_call: TRBJ1-6
v_call: TRBV5-1
cdr3_aa: CASSLGATGEASYNSPLHF
cdr3_nt: TGCGCCAGCAGCTTGGGGGCGACAGGGGAGGCCTCCTATAATTCACCCCTCCACTTT

clone_size: .
d_call: TRBD1
j_call: TRBJ2-1
v_call: TRBV24-1
cdr3_aa: CATTGGTGAGGSYNEQFF
cdr3_nt: TGTGCCACCACTGGAGGGACAGGGGCCGGAGGCTCCTACAATGAGCAGTTCTTC

clone_size: .
d_call: .
j_call: TRBJ2-3
v_call: TRBV6-2/TRBV6-3
cdr3_aa: CASSAITSTDTQYF
cdr3_nt: TGTGCCAGCAGCGCAATTACTAGCACAGATACGCAGTATTTT

clone_size: .
d_call: TRBD1
j_call: TRBJ2-2
v_call: TRBV20-1
cdr3_aa: CSASDPNHRGGGELFF
cdr3_nt: TGCAGTGCTAGTGATCCAAATCACAGGGGCGGCGGGGAGCTGTTTTTT

clone_size: .
d_call: TRBD2
j_call: TRBJ2-3
v_call: TRBV25-1
cdr3_aa: CASSVGSGRTDTQYF
cdr3_nt: TGTGCCAGCAGTGTTGGTAGCGGGCGCACAGATACGCAGTATTTT

clone_size: .
d_call: .
j_call: TRBJ1-5
v_call: TRBV4-3
cdr3_aa: CASSQPIPLGEGNQPQHF
cdr3_nt: TGCGCCAGCAGCCAACCCATCCCCCTGGGCGAAGGCAATCAGCCCCAGCATTTT

clone_size: .
d_call: TRBD2
j_call: TRBJ2-5
v_call: TRBV6-2/TRBV6-3
cdr3_aa: CASSGAVAGGETQYF
cdr3_nt: TGTGCCAGCAGTGGGGCTGTAGCGGGAGGAGAGACCCAGTACTTC

clone_size: once
d_call: .
j_call: TRBJ1-6
v_call: TRBV6-5
cdr3_aa: CASTTFYNSPLHF
cdr3_nt: TGTGCCAGCACAACGTTTTATAATTCACCCCTCCACTTT

clone_size: once
d_call: .
j_call: TRBJ1-1
v_call: TRBV3-1/TRBV3-2
cdr3_aa: CASSQVRGTEAFF
cdr3_nt: TGTGCCAGCAGCCAAGTAAGGGGCACTGAAGCTTTCTTT

clone_size: .
d_call: .
j_call: TRBJ2-3
v_call: TRBV2
cdr3_aa: CAFLRESTDTQYF
cdr3_nt: TGTGCCTTCCTCCGGGAGAGCACAGATACGCAGTATTTT

clone_size: .
d_call: .
j_call: TRBJ1-2
v_call: TRBV14
cdr3_aa: CASSQGLGVGGYTF
cdr3_nt: TGTGCCAGCAGCCAAGGACTAGGGGTCGGAGGCTACACCTTC

clone_size: .
d_call: .
j_call: TRBJ1-5
v_call: TRBV7-9
cdr3_aa: CASSRTGNQPQHF
cdr3_nt: TGTGCCAGCAGCCGGACGGGCAATCAGCCCCAGCATTTT

clone_size: .
d_call: .
j_call: TRBJ1-2
v_call: TRBV27
cdr3_aa: CASSLGFVDGVNYGYTF
cdr3_nt: TGTGCCAGCAGTTTGGGGTTTGTCGACGGAGTTAACTATGGCTACACCTTC

clone_size: .
d_call: .
j_call: TRBJ2-7
v_call: TRBV5-1
cdr3_aa: CASSLGRSEQYF
cdr3_nt: TGCGCCAGCAGCTTGGGGAGGAGCGAGCAGTACTTC

clone_size: few
d_call: TRBD1
j_call: TRBJ1-1
v_call: TRBV19
cdr3_aa: CASSMSRTGGVGTEAFF
cdr3_nt: TGTGCCAGTAGTATGTCCCGGACAGGGGGCGTTGGCACTGAAGCTTTCTTT

clone_size: .
d_call: .
j_call: TRBJ1-2
v_call: TRBV24-1
cdr3_aa: CATSEGGNYGYTF
cdr3_nt: TGTGCCACCAGTGAGGGGGGTAACTATGGCTACACCTTC

clone_size: .
d_call: .
j_call: TRBJ2-5
v_call: TRBV29-1
cdr3_aa: CSVEGAGAGETQYF
cdr3_nt: TGCAGCGTTGAAGGGGCGGGGGCAGGGGAGACCCAGTACTTC

clone_size: once
d_call: TRBD1
j_call: TRBJ1-1
v_call: TRBV5-1
cdr3_aa: CASSLGQGKVTEAFF
cdr3_nt: TGCGCCAGCAGCTTGGGACAGGGGAAGGTCACTGAAGCTTTCTTT

clone_size: .
d_call: .
j_call: TRBJ1-6
v_call: TRBV7-3
cdr3_aa: CASSLAGNSPLHF
cdr3_nt: TGTGCCAGCAGCTTAGCGGGAAATTCACCCCTCCACTTT

clone_size: .
d_call: .
j_call: TRBJ2-3
v_call: TRBV5-1
cdr3_aa: CASSFTTGSAGSTDTQYF
cdr3_nt: TGCGCCAGCAGCTTCACTACAGGGAGTGCTGGGAGCACAGATACGCAGTATTTT

clone_size: .
d_call: TRBD2
j_call: TRBJ2-7
v_call: TRBV24-1
cdr3_aa: CATTAGTSGRATYEQYF
cdr3_nt: TGTGCCACCACAGCCGGGACTAGCGGGAGGGCTACCTACGAGCAGTACTTC

clone_size: .
d_call: .
j_call: TRBJ1-1
v_call: TRBV5-1
cdr3_aa: CASSRGAGLNTEAFF
cdr3_nt: TGCGCCAGCAGCCGGGGGGCAGGGTTGAACACTGAAGCTTTCTTT

clone_size: .
d_call: .
j_call: TRBJ1-5
v_call: TRBV7-8
cdr3_aa: CASSLSQGNQPQHF
cdr3_nt: TGTGCCAGCAGCTTAAGCCAGGGGAACCAGCCCCAGCATTTT

clone_size: .
d_call: .
j_call: TRBJ1-3
v_call: TRBV12-3/TRBV12-4
cdr3_aa: CASRVGYTIYF
cdr3_nt: TGTGCCAGCAGGGTGGGTTACACCATATATTTT

clone_size: .
d_call: .
j_call: TRBJ1-3
v_call: TRBV14
cdr3_aa: CASSLSGNTIYF
cdr3_nt: TGTGCCAGCAGCCTCTCTGGAAACACCATATATTTT

clone_size: .
d_call: .
j_call: TRBJ2-6
v_call: TRBV29-1
cdr3_aa: CSVEGLTGANVLTF
cdr3_nt: TGCAGCGTTGAGGGGCTCACTGGGGCCAACGTCCTGACTTTC

clone_size: .
d_call: .
j_call: TRBJ2-3
v_call: TRBV2
cdr3_aa: CASSDETDTQYF
cdr3_nt: TGTGCCAGCAGTGACGAGACAGATACGCAGTATTTT

clone_size: few
d_call: .
j_call: TRBJ1-2
v_call: TRBV12-3/TRBV12-4
cdr3_aa: CASSFNYGYTF
cdr3_nt: TGTGCCAGCAGTTTCAACTATGGCTACACCTTC

clone_size: .
d_call: TRBD1
j_call: TRBJ1-1
v_call: TRBV10-3
cdr3_aa: CATREGTGLSSPEAFF
cdr3_nt: TGTGCCACCAGGGAGGGGACAGGCCTCAGTTCCCCTGAAGCTTTCTTT

clone_size: .
d_call: TRBD2
j_call: TRBJ2-2
v_call: TRBV7-9
cdr3_aa: CASSPTSRNTGELFF
cdr3_nt: TGTGCCAGCAGCCCGACTAGCCGCAACACCGGGGAGCTGTTTTTT

clone_size: many
d_call: TRBD1
j_call: TRBJ1-5
v_call: TRBV2
cdr3_aa: CASTGTGPDQPQHF
cdr3_nt: TGTGCCAGCACTGGGACAGGGCCTGATCAGCCCCAGCATTTT

clone_size: .
d_call: TRBD2
j_call: TRBJ2-1
v_call: TRBV7-2
cdr3_aa: CASSSPPLAEEFF
cdr3_nt: TGTGCCAGCAGCTCGCCCCCACTAGCGGAAGAGTTCTTC

clone_size: .
d_call: .
j_call: TRBJ1-2
v_call: TRBV30
cdr3_aa: CAWSVPSLGPSYGYTF
cdr3_nt: TGTGCCTGGAGTGTACCCTCTCTGGGACCCAGCTATGGCTACACCTTC

clone_size: .
d_call: TRBD2
j_call: TRBJ2-1
v_call: TRBV7-3
cdr3_aa: CASSPLGTSATGQFF
cdr3_nt: TGTGCCAGCAGCCCTTTGGGGACTAGTGCCACCGGGCAGTTCTTC

clone_size: once
d_call: TRBD1
j_call: TRBJ2-7
v_call: TRBV2
cdr3_aa: CASTGGEQYF
cdr3_nt: TGTGCCAGCACAGGGGGAGAGCAGTACTTC

clone_size: .
d_call: TRBD1
j_call: TRBJ2-2
v_call: TRBV5-5
cdr3_aa: CASSYRGNTGELFF
cdr3_nt: TGTGCCAGCAGCTACAGGGGGAACACCGGGGAGCTGTTTTTT

clone_size: .
d_call: .
j_call: TRBJ2-7
v_call: TRBV29-1
cdr3_aa: CSVEVQGYEQYF
cdr3_nt: TGCAGCGTTGAAGTTCAGGGTTACGAGCAGTACTTC

clone_size: .
d_call: .
j_call: TRBJ1-6
v_call: TRBV6-6
cdr3_aa: CASSSGSSSYNSPLHF
cdr3_nt: TGTGCCAGCAGTTCCGGGTCTAGCTCCTATAATTCACCCCTCCACTTT

clone_size: .
d_call: .
j_call: TRBJ1-1
v_call: TRBV7-9
cdr3_aa: CASTKEEGGTEAFF
cdr3_nt: TGTGCCAGCACCAAAGAGGAGGGGGGGACTGAAGCTTTCTTT

clone_size: .
d_call: .
j_call: TRBJ2-2
v_call: TRBV7-9
cdr3_aa: CASSSPGAPDTGELFF
cdr3_nt: TGTGCCAGCAGCTCCCCGGGGGCCCCGGACACCGGGGAGCTGTTTTTT